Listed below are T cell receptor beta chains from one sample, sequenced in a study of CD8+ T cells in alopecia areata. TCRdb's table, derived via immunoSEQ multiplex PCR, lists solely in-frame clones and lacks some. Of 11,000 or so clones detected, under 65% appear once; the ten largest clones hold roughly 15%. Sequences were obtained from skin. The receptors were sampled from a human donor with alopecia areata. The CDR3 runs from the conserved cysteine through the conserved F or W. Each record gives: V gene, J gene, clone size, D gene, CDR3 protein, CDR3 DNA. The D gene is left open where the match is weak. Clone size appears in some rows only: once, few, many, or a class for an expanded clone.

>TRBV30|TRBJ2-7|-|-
CAWSVVAQYQYEQYF
TGTGCCTGGAGTGTAGTCGCCCAATACCAATACGAGCAGTACTTC
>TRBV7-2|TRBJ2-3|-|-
CASSLSPTTDTQYF
TGTGCCAGCAGCTTGAGTCCGACCACAGATACGCAGTATTTT
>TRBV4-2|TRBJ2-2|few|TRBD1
CASSQAGGADTGELFF
TGTGCCAGCAGCCAAGCAGGGGGCGCGGACACCGGGGAGCTGTTTTTT
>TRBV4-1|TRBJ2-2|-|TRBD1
CASSQADRGGTGELFF
TGCGCCAGCAGCCAGGCAGACAGGGGAGGCACCGGGGAGCTGTTTTTT
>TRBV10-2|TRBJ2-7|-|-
CASSEAGTEQYF
TGCGCCAGCAGTGAGGCGGGGACCGAGCAGTACTTC
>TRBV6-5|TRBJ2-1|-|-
CASSWGGGGANEQFF
TGTGCCAGCAGTTGGGGCGGAGGTGGGGCCAATGAGCAGTTCTTC
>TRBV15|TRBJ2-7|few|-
CATSPPGVVLEYEQYF
TGTGCCACCAGCCCCCCCGGGGTCGTACTTGAATACGAGCAGTACTTC
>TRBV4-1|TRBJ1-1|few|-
CASSPGTLGDTEAFF
TGCGCCAGCAGCCCCGGGACCCTGGGGGACACTGAAGCTTTCTTT
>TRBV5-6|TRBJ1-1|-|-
CASSRGLNTEAFF
TGTGCCAGCAGCCGGGGGTTGAACACTGAAGCTTTCTTT
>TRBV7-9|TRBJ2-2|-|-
CASSDKFHPGELFF
TGTGCCAGCAGCGACAAGTTTCATCCCGGGGAGCTGTTTTTT
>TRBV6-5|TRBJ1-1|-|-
CASSYGTEAFF
TGTGCCAGCAGTTACGGGACTGAAGCTTTCTTT
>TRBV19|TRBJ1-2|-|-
CASTSDRANYGYTF
TGTGCCAGTACCTCGGACCGAGCTAACTATGGCTACACCTTC
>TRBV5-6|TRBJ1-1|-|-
CASSLEAGGPKLGF
TGTGCCAGCAGCTTGGAGGCAGGTGGACCCAAGCTTGGCTTT
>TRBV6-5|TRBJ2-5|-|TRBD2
CASFASGRLETQYF
TGTGCCAGTTTTGCTAGCGGGAGGCTAGAGACCCAGTACTTC
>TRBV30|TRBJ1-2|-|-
CAWNTRIYGYTF
TGTGCCTGGAATACACGGATCTATGGCTACACCTTC